This is a list of T cell receptor beta chains from one sample in a study of post-analysis software for immune sequencing data. TCRdb recomputed calls from the PCR reads with MiXCR, one row per CDR3 protein. This sample carries some 690,000 distinct CDR3 sequences, roughly 27% of them seen once, and the ten largest clones take around 0.6%. Sample: blood. The receptors originated from a girl between 10 and 17 years old with multiple sclerosis. The CDR3 runs from the conserved cysteine through the conserved F or W. A D gene is named only where the DNA matches it firmly. Some rows mark clone size as missing; the rest say once, few, many or name a class of expanded clone.

D gene,clone size,V gene,J gene,CDR3 protein,CDR3 DNA
NA,many,TRBV29-1,TRBJ1-2,CSVGSGSGLNYGYTF,TGCAGCGTTGGTTCAGGGTCAGGGTTGAACTATGGCTACACCTTC
NA,NA,TRBV7-6,TRBJ2-7,CASSSYQGPEESYEQYF,TGTGCCAGCAGCTCCTACCAAGGGCCAGAGGAATCCTACGAGCAGTACTTC
NA,few,TRBV2,TRBJ2-5,CASSWAAQETQYF,TGTGCCAGCAGTTGGGCGGCACAAGAGACCCAGTACTTC
NA,NA,TRBV6-5,TRBJ1-6,CASRPERTASPPHF,TGTGCCAGCAGGCCAGAGAGGACAGCTTCACCCCCCCACTTT
NA,few,TRBV20-1,TRBJ1-6,CSARPDSLPLHF,TGCAGTGCTAGACCAGACAGCCTCCCCCTCCACTTT
NA,NA,TRBV5-1,TRBJ1-1,CASSLQGVRTEAFF,TGCGCCAGCAGCTTACAGGGCGTTCGGACTGAAGCTTTCTTT
NA,NA,TRBV7-2,TRBJ2-7,CASSPRKDVTEQYF,TGTGCCAGCAGCCCAAGAAAGGACGTGACCGAGCAGTACTTC
TRBD2,NA,TRBV5-1,TRBJ2-5,CASSLSGVDQETQYF,TGCGCCAGCAGCTTAAGCGGGGTGGACCAAGAGACCCAGTACTTC
NA,NA,TRBV9,TRBJ2-1,CASSVAEDVQFF,TGTGCCAGCAGCGTAGCCGAGGATGTGCAGTTCTTC
NA,NA,TRBV27,TRBJ2-7,CASSWIGTSSYEQYF,TGTGCCAGCAGTTGGATTGGGACGTCGTCCTACGAGCAGTACTTC
TRBD1,NA,TRBV20-1,TRBJ1-5,CSAGDRNQPQHF,TGCAGTGCAGGGGACAGAAATCAGCCCCAGCATTTT
NA,NA,TRBV29-1,TRBJ2-5,CSVEGDQETQYF,TGCAGCGTTGAAGGGGACCAAGAGACCCAGTACTTC
NA,NA,TRBV20-1,TRBJ1-2,CSALRGGDFYGYTF,TGCAGTGCCCTTAGAGGGGGGGATTTCTATGGCTACACCTTC
TRBD1,few,TRBV7-2,TRBJ1-6,CASSERDRNSPLHF,TGTGCCAGCAGCGAAAGGGACAGGAATTCACCCCTCCACTTT
NA,NA,TRBV20-1,TRBJ2-5,CSAQPWAETQYF,TGCAGTGCCCAACCGTGGGCAGAGACCCAGTACTTC
NA,NA,TRBV12-3/TRBV12-4,TRBJ1-1,CASSLWGGHSFF,TGTGCCAGCAGTTTGTGGGGGGGGCATTCTTTCTTT
TRBD2,few,TRBV11-2,TRBJ2-3,CASSYRGGGRDTQYF,TGTGCCAGCAGCTATAGGGGAGGCGGGAGGGATACGCAGTATTTT
NA,NA,TRBV19,TRBJ1-5,CASSIWRGGNQPQHF,TGTGCCAGTAGTATATGGAGGGGGGGCAATCAGCCCCAGCATTTT
NA,NA,TRBV12-3/TRBV12-4,TRBJ2-3,CASRLRDIVVARTDAQYF,TGTGCCAGCAGGCTCCGGGACATCGTGGTAGCTAGAACAGATGCGCAGTATTTT
TRBD2,many,TRBV10-3,TRBJ2-7,CAISSGGTSYQYF,TGTGCCATCAGCTCTGGAGGGACTAGTTACCAGTACTTC
NA,NA,TRBV29-1,TRBJ2-3,CSVEDHRPDTQYF,TGCAGCGTTGAAGATCACAGGCCAGATACGCAGTATTTT
NA,NA,TRBV20-1,TRBJ2-7,CSARGGRGPHEQYF,TGCAGTGCTAGGGGGGGCAGGGGCCCCCACGAGCAGTACTTC
TRBD2,NA,TRBV24-1,TRBJ2-3,CATSDPMRTSGSTDTQYF,TGTGCCACCAGTGATCCGATGAGGACTAGCGGGAGCACAGATACGCAGTATTTT
NA,NA,TRBV10-3,TRBJ2-1,CAISESGWSGPNNEQFF,TGTGCCATCAGTGAGTCGGGATGGTCCGGTCCTAACAATGAGCAGTTCTTC
NA,once,TRBV6-2/TRBV6-3,TRBJ2-4,CASSPRLAEAKNIQYF,TGTGCCAGCAGTCCGAGGCTGGCCGAAGCCAAAAACATTCAGTACTTC
NA,NA,TRBV6-5,TRBJ1-1,CASRNAGLNTEAFF,TGTGCCAGCAGAAATGCAGGGCTGAACACTGAAGCTTTCTTT
NA,NA,TRBV20-1,TRBJ1-6,CSARVRGYHNSPLHF,TGCAGTGCTAGAGTACGGGGTTACCATAATTCACCCCTCCACTTT
NA,NA,TRBV6-5,TRBJ1-5,CASSYAAEWMPQHF,TGTGCCAGCAGTTACGCGGCCGAGTGGATGCCCCAGCATTTT
NA,NA,TRBV19,TRBJ2-7,CASSIVADVWGEQYF,TGTGCCAGTAGTATCGTGGCGGATGTATGGGGGGAGCAGTACTTC
NA,many,TRBV12-3/TRBV12-4,TRBJ2-6,CASRSGANVLTF,TGTGCCAGCCGTTCTGGGGCCAACGTCCTGACTTTC
TRBD2,NA,TRBV29-1,TRBJ2-2,CSVASGLNTGELFF,TGCAGCGTCGCTAGCGGCCTTAACACCGGGGAGCTGTTTTTT
NA,few,TRBV2,TRBJ2-5,CASRVFQVGQYF,TGTGCCAGCAGGGTTTTCCAAGTCGGGCAGTACTTC
NA,NA,TRBV4-3,TRBJ2-7,CASSQDPTADSYEQYF,TGCGCCAGCAGCCAAGACCCCACCGCAGACTCCTACGAGCAGTACTTC
NA,few,TRBV12-3/TRBV12-4,TRBJ2-3,CASSGSSTDTQYF,TGTGCCAGCAGTGGGAGTAGCACAGATACGCAGTATTTT
NA,NA,TRBV5-1,TRBJ2-5,CASSPGSTQETQYF,TGCGCCAGCAGCCCTGGATCGACCCAAGAGACCCAGTACTTC
TRBD2,NA,TRBV7-2,TRBJ2-3,CASSPRVLAGVRNTQYF,TGTGCCAGCAGCCCAAGGGTTTTAGCGGGAGTTCGAAATACGCAGTATTTT
NA,few,TRBV20-1,TRBJ1-1,CSAYDTLNTEAFF,TGCAGTGCTTACGACACCTTGAACACTGAAGCTTTCTTT
NA,once,TRBV29-1,TRBJ1-1,CSGGRLVTEAFF,TGCAGCGGGGGACGGTTGGTCACTGAAGCTTTCTTT
NA,NA,TRBV28,TRBJ1-2,CASSPVLGHGYTF,TGTGCCAGCAGTCCGGTCCTAGGCCATGGCTACACCTTC
NA,NA,TRBV7-6,TRBJ1-5,CASSLYGAGTNQPQHF,TGTGCCAGCAGCTTATACGGTGCAGGGACAAATCAGCCCCAGCATTTT
TRBD2,few,TRBV9,TRBJ2-1,CASSVAFSTSGLGSGYNEQFF,TGTGCCAGCAGCGTAGCTTTTAGTACTAGCGGGCTGGGAAGTGGGTACAATGAGCAGTTCTTC
NA,few,TRBV11-2,TRBJ1-3,CASSLLGNTIYF,TGTGCCAGCAGCTTACTCGGAAACACCATATATTTT